This TCR beta chain is drawn from a study of blood T cell repertoires in COVID-19. The wider study: Sources were T cells, B-cell-depleted T cells, or PBMCs; the material itself was cDNA or gDNA.

This CDR3 has 14 amino acids. Trimming removed 8 bases from V and 7 bases from J; junction bases left unmatched: 11. CDR1 and CDR2 from the germline V gene are MDHEN and SYDVKM. Study processing details: The authors estimated nucleated cell counts from reference gene primer amplification. Generated by immunoSEQ multiplex PCR, the TCRdb table keeps only in-frame clones and is missing some. The D gene and trimming were derived from the DNA, and the V and J assignments and clone size from that table. Found here are 140,000 to 150,000 clones, around 86% of them singletons; the top ten hold roughly 10%. The chain combines TRBV28 with TRBJ1-2; 9 bases align to TRBD1. The receptor was isolated from a man aged 55 to 70 who had recovered from COVID-19. The sample consisted of PBMCs or T cells enriched from blood (not recorded which). The CDR3 reads CASQGQGPIGGYTF. The CDR3 DNA follows: TGTGCCAGCCAGGGACAGGGCCCCATCGGTGGCTACACCTTC.